Below are 17 T cell receptor beta chains sequenced from a single sample in a study of CD8 T cells in ankylosing spondylitis (dated by TCRdb to the late 2010s). Library preparation used 5' RACE. This sample was sequenced with an Illumina HiSeq 2500. In-frame beta chains were kept once TCRdb had trimmed the public reads at Q25 with fastp and called clones with MiXCR. Every distinct CDR3 protein forms one entry, paired with its most common genes and DNA. This sample comprises 85,000 to 90,000 distinct CDR3 sequences, 25% to 35% of them detected only once. 50% to 60% of the sample is held by the ten biggest clonotypes. Sequencing was carried out using blood, either unsorted or a sorted T cell fraction (not recorded which). Receptor source: a male donor with ankylosing spondylitis or in good health (not recorded which).

The chain uses TRBV29-1 and TRBJ1-5; no clear D. With 7 bases removed from V and 3 bases from J, the gap between germline ends came to 13 bases. CDR1 is SQVTM and CDR2 is ANQGSEA in the germline V gene. CDR3 length equals 13 residues. In DNA form, the CDR3 reads TGCAGCGCCTTCTCCGGTGACAATCAGCCCCAGCATTTT. This translates into CSAFSGDNQPQHF.

The genes are TRBV5-5 and TRBJ2-2; TRBD1 matches 11 bases. V dropped 3 bases and J dropped 6; count of bases not matched to a gene: 1. The CDR3 totals 14 residues. Germline-derived CDR1 and CDR2 are SGHKS and YYEKEE (reference sequence). In nucleotides, the CDR3 is TGTGCCAGCAGCTCGGGACAGGGGGCCGGGGAGCTGTTTTTT. Translation gives CASSSGQGAGELFF.

In nucleotides, the CDR3 is TGTGCCAGCAGCATGGGGTGGGTTCCGGGAGAGCAGTTCTTC. Encoded protein: CASSMGWVPGEQFF. This chain uses TRBV5-6 with TRBJ2-1; TRBD2 is a possible D gene (5 bases). Germline V lookup: CDR1 SGHDT, CDR2 YYEEEE. The CDR3 is 14 residues long. V lost 4 bases and J lost 10, with 18 bases in between.

The gene calls are TRBV3-1 and TRBJ2-3, with D maybe TRBD1 (5 bases). Trimming took 4 bases from V and 2 from J, leaving 13 bases between them. Germline V gene lookup returns CDR1 LGHDT and CDR2 YNNKEL (reference sequence). This CDR3 has 15 amino acids. The CDR3 region has the DNA TGTGCCAGCAGCCCTCACGACAGTGACACAGATACGCAGTATTTT. It specifies CASSPHDSDTDTQYF.

This clonotype was counted many times. This chain joins TRBV6-5 and TRBJ2-1; D is ambiguous. The CDR3 spans 17 residues. CDR1 MNHEY and CDR2 SVGAGI come from the germline V gene. With 10 bases removed from V and 4 bases from J, the gap between germline ends came to 26 bases. The CDR3 here is CATMAPTYNKRYNEQFF. CDR3 coding DNA: TGTGCCACTATGGCCCCCACTTACAATAAAAGATACAATGAGCAGTTCTTC.

This chain connects TRBV7-2 to TRBJ2-7, with D hard to call. CDR1 SGHTA and CDR2 FQGNSA come from the germline V gene. This CDR3 is built from 13 residues. Trimming cost V 1 base and J 3 bases, with 7 bases left between them. CDR3 region: CASSLGTRYEQYF. The CDR3 DNA reads TGTGCCAGCAGCTTAGGGACCCGCTACGAGCAGTACTTC.

The chain is built from TRBV20-1 and TRBJ1-1; D gene ambiguous. Germline V lookup: CDR1 DFQATT, CDR2 SNEGSKA (reference sequence). This CDR3 spans 13 amino acids. V shed 3 bases and J shed 7 bases, with 15 bases lying between them. The CDR3 nucleotides are TGCAGTGCTAGCATTTCACTAGCCCTTGAAGCTTTCTTT. Translation: CSASISLALEAFF.

This clonotype has only a few counts. The chain joins TRBV5-1 to TRBJ2-7; 8 bases are a match to TRBD2. V lost 4 bases and J lost 5; bases outside the gene matches: 8. From germline, CDR1 is SGHRS and CDR2 YFSETQ. CDR3 length: 14 amino acids. This CDR3 is CASSLGTSQDEQYV. The CDR3 DNA reads TGCGCCAGCAGCCTGGGGACTAGTCAGGACGAGCAGTACGTC.

This clonotype was counted a few times. The V gene is TRBV5-1, the J gene TRBJ2-3; D call uncertain. The CDR3 is made up of 14 amino acids. The germline gives CDR1 SGHRS, CDR2 YFSETQ. The V end lost 2 bases, the J end lost 1 base, and 8 bases lay between the germline ends. CDR3 sequence reads: CASSFLERTDTQYF. The CDR3 DNA reads TGCGCCAGCAGCTTCCTAGAACGCACAGATACGCAGTATTTT. Drawing the rest from reference TRBV5-1 and TRBJ2-3, the complete variable domain is KAGVTQTPRYLIKTRGQQVTLSCSPISGHRSVSWYQQTPGQGLQFLFEYFSETQRNKGNFPGRFSGRQFSNSRSEMNVSTLELGDSALYLCASSFLERTDTQYFGPGTRLTVL.

This rearrangement joins TRBV20-1 to TRBJ2-3; 7 nucleotides align to TRBD2. Germline CDR1 and CDR2: DFQATT and SNEGSKA (reference sequence). This CDR3 has 16 amino acids. After removal of 0 bases from V and 4 bases from J, the junction contained 10 bases not matched to a gene. The CDR3 DNA reads as TGCAGTGCTAGAGATTACGGGGGGATGGGGGCAGATACGCAGTATTTT. Translated, it gives CSARDYGGMGADTQYF.

This chain joins TRBV20-1 and TRBJ1-6; D gene uncertain. CDR3 size: 16 residues. Trimming took off 1 base at V and 2 bases at J, with 12 bases between the two ends. Germline V gene lookup returns CDR1 DFQATT and CDR2 SNEGSKA (reference sequence). The CDR3 region is CSARGTGGPYNSPLHF. CDR3 nucleotides: TGCAGTGCTAGAGGGACGGGCGGCCCCTATAATTCACCCCTCCACTTT.

A few counts support this clonotype. V and J are TRBV29-1 and TRBJ2-6; no reliable D call. The CDR3 runs 14 residues. The germline gives CDR1 SQVTM, CDR2 ANQGSEA. V gave up 4 bases and J gave up 0 bases, with 7 bases separating them. The CDR3 DNA sequence: TGCAGCGTTGTGGGCGACTCTGGGGCCAACGTCCTGACTTTC. It is translated as CSVVGDSGANVLTF.

This clonotype appeared a few times. The CDR3 coding sequence is TGTGCCAGCAGCTTACACCGGGACAGGACCACAGATACGCAGTATTTT. Its protein is CASSLHRDRTTDTQYF. The chain couples TRBV7-6 to TRBJ2-3; 8 bases line up with TRBD1. Trimming cost V 2 bases and J 2 bases; bases outside gene matches: 6. Germline assignment: CDR1 SGHVS and CDR2 FNYEAQ. This CDR3 contains 16 residues. The full variable domain, with the rest looked up from reference TRBV7-6 and TRBJ2-3, is GAGVSQSPRYKVTKRGQDVALRCDPISGHVSLYWYRQALGQGPEFLTYFNYEAQQDKSGLPNDRFSAERPEGSISTLTIQRTEQRDSAMYRCASSLHRDRTTDTQYFGPGTRLTVL.

This clonotype was observed a few times. V and J are TRBV3-1 and TRBJ2-3; 7 positions agree with TRBD2. CDR3 length: 13 amino acids. V lost 4 bases, J lost 7 bases, and 5 bases stayed unmatched. Germline V lookup: CDR1 LGHDT, CDR2 YNNKEL (reference sequence). The CDR3 spells CASSLGGENTQYF. The CDR3 bases are TGTGCCAGCAGCCTGGGGGGGGAGAATACGCAGTATTTT.

The table lists this clonotype with a few counts. V usage is TRBV30 and J usage is TRBJ2-3; possible D gene TRBD1, 6 bases. This CDR3 region has 11 residues. V was pared by 5 bases and J by 12 bases, with 15 bases between. Germline values: CDR1 GTSNPN, CDR2 SVGIG (reference sequence). The CDR3 region has the DNA TGTGCCTGGTCGACAGGCCTTCCCCAGTATTTT. This sequence encodes CAWSTGLPQYF.

The chain employs TRBV5-1 and TRBJ2-7, with D perhaps being TRBD1 or TRBD2 (5 bases each). The V and J ends lost 4 bases and 5 bases respectively, with 25 bases between them. Germline V gives CDR1 SGHRS, CDR2 YFSETQ. This CDR3 is 17 amino acids long. This CDR3 is CASSKGLAVDGSHEQYF. The CDR3 region has the DNA TGCGCCAGCAGCAAGGGGCTAGCCGTCGACGGGTCCCACGAGCAGTACTTC.

This clonotype occurred a few times. The chain recombines TRBV11-1 with TRBJ2-1; a weak D match, TRBD1 (6 bases). Between the trimmed V and J ends, which lost 7 bases and 7 bases, there was a span of 26 bases. The V gene's germline CDR1 is SGHAT and CDR2 FQDESV (reference sequence). This CDR3 is 17 amino acids long. CDR3 region: CASTSREGRGLGNEQFF. The CDR3 DNA is TGTGCCAGCACCTCCAGGGAAGGCAGGGGATTAGGAAATGAGCAGTTCTTC.